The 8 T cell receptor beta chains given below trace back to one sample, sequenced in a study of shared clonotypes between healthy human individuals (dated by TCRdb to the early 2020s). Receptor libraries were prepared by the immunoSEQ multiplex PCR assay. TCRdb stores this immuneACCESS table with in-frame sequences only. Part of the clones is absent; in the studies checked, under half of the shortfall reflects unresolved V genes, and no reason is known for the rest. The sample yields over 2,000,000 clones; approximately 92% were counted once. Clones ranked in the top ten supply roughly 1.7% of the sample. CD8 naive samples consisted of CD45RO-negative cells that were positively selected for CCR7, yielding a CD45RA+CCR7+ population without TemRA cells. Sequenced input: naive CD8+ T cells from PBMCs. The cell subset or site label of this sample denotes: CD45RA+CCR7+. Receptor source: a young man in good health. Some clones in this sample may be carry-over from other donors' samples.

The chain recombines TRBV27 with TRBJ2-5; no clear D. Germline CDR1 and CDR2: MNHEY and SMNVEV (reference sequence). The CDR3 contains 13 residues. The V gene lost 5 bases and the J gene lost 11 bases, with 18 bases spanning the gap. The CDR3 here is CASSPVGDKEQYF. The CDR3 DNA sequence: TGTGCCAGCAGTCCGGTGGGTGATAAGGAGCAGTACTTC.

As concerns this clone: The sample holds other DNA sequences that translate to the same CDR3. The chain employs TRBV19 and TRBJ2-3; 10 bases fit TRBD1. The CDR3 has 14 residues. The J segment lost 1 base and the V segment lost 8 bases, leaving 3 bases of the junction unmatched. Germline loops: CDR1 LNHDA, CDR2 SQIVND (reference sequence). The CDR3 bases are TGTGCCAGTTCGGGGACAGGGGGCACAGATACGCAGTATTTT. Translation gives CASSGTGGTDTQYF.

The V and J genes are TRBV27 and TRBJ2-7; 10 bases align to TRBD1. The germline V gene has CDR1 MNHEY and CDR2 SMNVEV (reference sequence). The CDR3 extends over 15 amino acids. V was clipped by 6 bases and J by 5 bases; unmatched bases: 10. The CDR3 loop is CASSFGQGGYNEQYF. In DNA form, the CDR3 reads TGTGCCAGCAGCTTCGGACAGGGGGGCTATAACGAGCAGTACTTC.

CDR3 sequence (DNA): TGTGCCAGCTCACAGGGGAAAAGAGGACAAGAGACCCAGTACTTC. Amino acids: CASSQGKRGQETQYF. J is TRBJ2-5 and V is TRBV18; tentatively, D is TRBD1 (5 bases). The CDR3 is made up of 15 amino acids. V was shortened by 4 bases and J by 2 bases, with 14 bases between the two germline ends. Germline V lookup: CDR1 KGHSH, CDR2 LQKENI.

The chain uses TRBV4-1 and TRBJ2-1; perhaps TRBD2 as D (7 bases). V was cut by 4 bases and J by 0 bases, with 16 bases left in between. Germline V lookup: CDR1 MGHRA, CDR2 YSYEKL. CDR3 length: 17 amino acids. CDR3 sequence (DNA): TGCGCCAGCAGCCCTCAGAAGGGGGGGACCTCCTACAATGAGCAGTTCTTC. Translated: CASSPQKGGTSYNEQFF.

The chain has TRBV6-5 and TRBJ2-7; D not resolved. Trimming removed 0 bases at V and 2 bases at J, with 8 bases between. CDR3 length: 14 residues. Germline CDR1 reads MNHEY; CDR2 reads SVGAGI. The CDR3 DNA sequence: TGTGCCAGCAGTTACTCCCAGCCCCCCTACGAGCAGTACTTC. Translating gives CASSYSQPPYEQYF.

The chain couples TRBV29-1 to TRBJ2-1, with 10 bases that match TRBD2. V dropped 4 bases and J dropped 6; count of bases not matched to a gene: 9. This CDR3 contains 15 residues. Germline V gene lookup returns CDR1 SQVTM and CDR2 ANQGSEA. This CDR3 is CSVAGGLAASNEQFF. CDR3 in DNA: TGCAGCGTTGCCGGAGGACTAGCGGCGAGCAATGAGCAGTTCTTC.

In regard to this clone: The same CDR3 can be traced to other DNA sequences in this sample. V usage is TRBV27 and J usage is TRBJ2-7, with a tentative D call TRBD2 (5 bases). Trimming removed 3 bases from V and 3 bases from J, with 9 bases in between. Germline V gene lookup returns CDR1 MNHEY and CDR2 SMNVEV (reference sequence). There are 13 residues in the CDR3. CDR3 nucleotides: TGTGCCAGCAGTTTGGGAGTTCTCTACGAGCAGTACTTC. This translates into CASSLGVLYEQYF.